These 9 T cell receptor beta chains were sequenced from one sample in a study of response to subunit inactivated influenza vaccine. Each CDR3 protein is one row after TCRdb ran MiXCR on the RT-PCR reads. Among 450,000 to 600,000 distinct CDR3 sequences listed, around 8% were seen once. The material sequenced was PBMCs from blood, taken around 25 months after vaccination. The receptor set was obtained from a man aged 50-75 years who received an inactivated influenza vaccine.

This clonotype has a count of ten or more. The gene calls are TRBV6-5 and TRBJ1-1, with D possibly matching TRBD1 (5 bases). The CDR3 totals 12 residues. V lost 7 bases, J lost 11 bases, and 17 bases lay in between. Germline V CDR1 and CDR2: MNHEY, SVGAGI. Here the CDR3 DNA reads TGTGCCAGCAACCGTCGGGGCCCGGCGGCTTTCTTT. Protein sequence: CASNRRGPAAFF.

This clonotype was detected only a few times. The rearrangement joins TRBV5-5 to TRBJ2-3; TRBD1 is a possible D gene (5 bases). This CDR3 is built from 15 residues. The V gene lost 4 bases and the J gene lost 0 bases, with 12 bases spanning the gap. Germline CDR1 and CDR2: SGHKS and YYEKEE (reference sequence). The DNA for the CDR3 is TGTGCCAGCAGCAGGACGACAGCGAGCACAGATACGCAGTATTTT. It codes for CASSRTTASTDTQYF.

This clonotype was seen only a few times. The chain carries TRBV4-3 and TRBJ2-4, with D maybe TRBD2 (5 bases). The CDR3 consists of 18 residues. V dropped 4 bases and J dropped 0 bases, with 19 bases sitting between them. CDR1 and CDR2 (germline): LGHNA, YSLEER. The CDR3 region has the DNA TGCGCCAGCAGCCCATCACTACGGGATTTCGTAGCCAAAAACATTCAGTACTTC. It yields the protein CASSPSLRDFVAKNIQYF.

This clonotype was found a few times. The V call is TRBV5-4, the J call TRBJ2-5; D unresolved. Trimming removed 0 bases at V and 1 base at J, with 10 bases between. This CDR3 contains 15 residues. Germline lookup yields CDR1 SGHNT and CDR2 YYREEE (reference sequence). CDR3 coding DNA: TGTGCCAGCAGCTTGGAGGGTGCGCTCCAAGAGACCCAGTACTTC. This translates into CASSLEGALQETQYF.

This sequence joins TRBV7-2 and TRBJ2-1, with D maybe TRBD2 (5 bases). The CDR3 is 15 residues long. Trimming pared 3 bases from V and 6 bases from J, leaving 15 bases between. Per germline, CDR1 SGHTA and CDR2 FQGNSA. The CDR3 sequence: CASSFEGGLPNEQFF. Here the CDR3 DNA reads TGTGCCAGCAGCTTCGAGGGTGGCCTCCCCAATGAGCAGTTCTTC.

This clonotype has a handful of counts. This chain joins TRBV14 and TRBJ2-3; D not resolved. Germline V CDR1 and CDR2: SGHDN, FVKESK. Trimming stripped 2 bases from V and 2 bases from J, with 17 bases between. The CDR3 is made up of 17 amino acids. The CDR3 nucleotides read TGTGCCAGCAGCCAAAGGACCCGGGCTTCATACACAGATACGCAGTATTTT. Translation gives CASSQRTRASYTDTQYF. Using reference TRBV14 and TRBJ2-3 for the parts outside the CDR3, the full variable domain is EAGVTQFPSHSVIEKGQTVTLRCDPISGHDNLYWYRRVMGKEIKFLLHFVKESKQDESGMPNNRFLAERTGGTYSTLKVQPAELEDSGVYFCASSQRTRASYTDTQYFGPGTRLTVL.

The chain couples TRBV5-5 to TRBJ2-7; possible D gene TRBD2, 6 bases. Germline CDR1 is SGHKS and CDR2 is YYEKEE (reference sequence). The CDR3 covers 14 residues. With 6 bases removed from V and 0 bases from J, the gap between germline ends came to 13 bases. This chain's CDR3 is CASMRDGVSYEQYF. The CDR3 DNA reads TGTGCCAGCATGCGGGACGGGGTCTCCTACGAGCAGTACTTC.

This chain connects TRBV5-1 to TRBJ2-3, with 9 bases matching TRBD2. Germline CDR1 SGHRS, CDR2 YFSETQ. The V and J ends lost 3 bases and 14 bases, in that order; junction bases with no gene match: 19. The CDR3 sequence is 16 residues long. The CDR3 region is CASSSTSGLLSSRRYF. CDR3 sequence (DNA): TGCGCCAGCAGCTCTACTAGCGGGCTACTTTCATCCCGCAGGTATTTT.

The chain couples TRBV12-3 or TRBV12-4 to TRBJ2-1; TRBD2 matches 13 bases. V shed 2 bases and J 8 bases; nucleotides not matched to a gene: 3. The length of the CDR3 is 15 residues. The CDR3 nucleotides are TGTGCCAGCAGTTTAACTAGCGGGGGGGCCCATGAGCAGTTCTTC. Translation: CASSLTSGGAHEQFF.